This TCR beta chain was identified in a study of shared clonotypes between healthy human individuals. This clone was counted a single time. Only in-frame clones appear in the TCRdb table, and some are missing; sequencing was by immunoSEQ multiplex PCR. The top ten clones hold 1.5% to 2% of a sample with approximately 2,000,000 clones, 93% of them seen once. Positive CCR7 selection of CD45RO-negative cells yielded the naive CD8 cells, and terminally differentiated effector memory CD45RA+ cells were excluded. This CDR3 contains 15 residues. CDR1 is SGDLS and CDR2 is YYNGEE in the germline V gene. Trimming pared 0 bases from V and 7 bases from J, leaving 13 bases between.

The sequence was collected from a man in his late teens or twenties in good health. Some clones in this sample may be carry-over from other donors' samples. Source material: naive CD8+ T cells from PBMCs. The genes are TRBV9 and TRBJ1-4; D gene unclear. The CDR3 DNA follows: TGTGCCAGCAGCGTAGTCGGTTCCCCAGGTGAAAAACTGTTTTTT. This sequence encodes CASSVVGSPGEKLFF.